This TCR beta chain appears in the sequencing data of a study of T cell repertoires in cytomegalovirus infection. This clonotype was recorded once. Its antigen is unknown. Trimming cost V 5 bases and J 3 bases, with 19 bases left between them. This CDR3 spans 16 amino acids. Germline loops: CDR1 SGHVS, CDR2 FNYEAQ. TCRdb recomputed calls from the reads with MiXCR, one row per CDR3 protein. Counted here are about 340,000 distinct CDR3 sequences, almost 30% occurring once; the ten biggest clones make up about 19%. This sequence joins TRBV7-6 and TRBJ2-5; D perhaps matches TRBD2 (6 bases). The sample here was cultured PBMCs, taken from culture after CMV antigen stimulation. The clonotype comes from a human donor in good health (CMV status not recorded). Some clones in this sample may be carry-over from other donors' samples. CDR3 amino acids: CASSQLLGRGKETQYF. The CDR3 DNA sequence: TGTGCCAGCAGCCAACTGCTTGGACGGGGGAAAGAGACCCAGTACTTC.